The 16 T cell receptor beta chains below come from one sample, sequenced in a study of blood T cells in healthy people across ages. Through a sample-barcoded 5' primer and a J-beta primer mix, a second PCR was run for roughly 6 to 11 cycles. From the 5' RACE reads, TCRdb called clonotypes with MiXCR, one entry per CDR3 protein. This table has a few hundred thousand distinct CDR3 sequences, approximately 52% appearing once. The sample was blood. These receptors came from a man between 60 and 75 years old in good health.

The J gene is TRBJ2-3, the V gene TRBV5-8; D might be TRBD2 (6 bases). CDR1 and CDR2 (germline): SGHTS, YDEGEE. V dropped 5 bases and J dropped 1 base, with 14 bases sitting between them. This CDR3 is 15 amino acids long. The CDR3, as DNA: TGTGCCAGCAGTGGTTGGCGGGATGGCACAGATACGCAGTATTTT. Protein product: CASSGWRDGTDTQYF.

CDR3 protein: CASNPGLSHTEAFF. CDR3 in DNA: TGTGCCAGCAACCCGGGCCTAAGCCACACTGAAGCTTTCTTT. This chain joins TRBV3-1 and TRBJ1-1, with no clear D. The CDR3 is made up of 14 amino acids. V lost 7 bases and J 3 bases, leaving 15 bases between the germline ends. CDR1 is LGHDT, CDR2 YNNKEL, per germline (reference sequence).

The chain has TRBV5-6 and TRBJ2-1; 7 nucleotides align to TRBD2. The CDR3 consists of 15 residues. Germline V CDR1 and CDR2: SGHDT, YYEEEE. Trimming removed 2 bases from V and 8 bases from J; junction bases left unmatched: 10. CDR3 nucleotide sequence: TGTGCCAGCAGCTTTCTTCCGAGCGGGAAGGATGAGCAGTTCTTC. It encodes CASSFLPSGKDEQFF.

This clonotype has more than one count but fewer than ten. The V gene is TRBV20-1, the J gene TRBJ2-7; D unresolved. CDR3 length: 13 residues. From germline, CDR1 is DFQATT and CDR2 SNEGSKA (reference sequence). With 1 base removed from V and 2 bases from J, the gap between germline ends came to 9 bases. The CDR3: CSARVTATYEQYF. The CDR3 region has the DNA TGCAGTGCTAGAGTCACGGCCACCTACGAGCAGTACTTC.

A word on this clonotype: An end of the junction does not agree with germline; a read error may underlie this. The V call is TRBV20-1, the J call TRBJ2-7; 8 nucleotides match TRBD2. Near its end, the DNA agrees better with TRBJ2-4, so the J call may be wrong. The germline gives CDR1 DFQATT, CDR2 SNEGSKA (reference sequence). There are 15 residues in the CDR3. The CDR3 bases are TGCAGTGCTAGAGATGCGCGGGAGGACAAACACATTCAGTACTTC. It yields the protein CSARDAREDKHIQYF.

The sample holds one count of this clonotype. The chain couples TRBV6-4 to TRBJ1-2; 8 positions match TRBD1. V trimming: 2 bases; J trimming: 8 bases; junction bases outside the gene matches: 10. This CDR3 is built from 15 residues. From germline, CDR1 is MRHNA and CDR2 SNTAGT. The chain's CDR3 is CASSDGTGQGVGYTF. CDR3 coding DNA: TGTGCCAGCAGTGACGGGACCGGACAGGGTGTAGGCTACACCTTC.

In the case of this clonotype: A read error may explain this, as a much larger clone is one base away. This CDR3 is CAGSNGGRIETQYF. CDR3 bases: TGTGCCGGCAGCAACGGGGGTAGGATAGAGACCCAGTACTTC. The J gene is TRBJ2-5, the V gene TRBV7-2; a weak D match, TRBD2 (6 bases). CDR3 length equals 14 residues. Germline V gives CDR1 SGHTA, CDR2 FQGNSA.

This clonotype came up a few times. V and J are TRBV18 and TRBJ2-7; tentative D call: TRBD2 (5 bases). The CDR3 extends over 15 amino acids. The V and J ends lost 2 bases and 5 bases respectively, with 16 bases between them. The V gene's germline CDR1 is KGHSH and CDR2 LQKENI. CDR3 protein: CASSPTRLSSHEQYF. As DNA, the CDR3 is TGTGCCAGCTCACCAACTAGACTAAGTAGCCACGAGCAGTACTTC. The whole variable domain, filled in from reference TRBV18 and TRBJ2-7, reads NAGVMQNPRHLVRRRGQEARLRCSPMKGHSHVYWYRQLPEEGLKFMVYLQKENIIDESGMPKERFSAEFPKEGPSILRIQQVVRGDSAAYFCASSPTRLSSHEQYFGPGTRLTVT.

V usage is TRBV5-5 and J usage is TRBJ2-3, with 9 bases that match TRBD2. V trimming: 2 bases; J trimming: 0 bases; junction bases outside the gene matches: 13. Looked up from germline, CDR1 is SGHKS and CDR2 is YYEKEE (reference sequence). This CDR3 is built from 19 residues. CDR3 nucleotides: TGTGCCAGCAGCTTCACGCCCCCGGGACTAGCAGCAAGCACAGATACGCAGTATTTT. As protein: CASSFTPPGLAASTDTQYF. Full variable domain (outside the CDR3, taken from reference TRBV5-5 and TRBJ2-3): DAGVTQSPTHLIKTRGQQVTLRCSPISGHKSVSWYQQVLGQGPQFIFQYYEKEERGRGNFPDRFSARQFPNYSSELNVNALLLGDSALYLCASSFTPPGLAASTDTQYFGPGTRLTVL.

This clonotype was recorded once. This sequence joins TRBV20-1 and TRBJ1-1; 9 positions agree with TRBD1. Germline V gene lookup returns CDR1 DFQATT and CDR2 SNEGSKA (reference sequence). The CDR3 is 13 amino acids. J lost 8 bases, V lost 4 bases, and 8 bases had no gene match. CDR3: CSATPGGTGEAFF. The CDR3 DNA follows: TGCAGTGCTACCCCCGGCGGGACAGGGGAAGCTTTCTTT.

The chain links TRBV27 to TRBJ2-1, with D possibly matching TRBD2 (5 bases). Germline V gene sequence: CDR1 MNHEY, CDR2 SMNVEV (reference sequence). Trimming took off 5 bases at V and 0 bases at J, with 14 bases between the two ends. CDR3 length equals 16 residues. CDR3 residues: CASSTPSRSSYNEQFF. The DNA of the CDR3 is TGTGCCAGCAGTACGCCTAGCAGGAGCTCCTACAATGAGCAGTTCTTC.

The rearrangement joins TRBV7-2 to TRBJ2-1; possibly TRBD2 for D (5 bases). The CDR3 length is 15 residues. Germline V gene sequence: CDR1 SGHTA, CDR2 FQGNSA. V was clipped by 1 base and J by 10 bases, with 17 bases between them. The CDR3, as DNA: TGTGCCAGCAGCTTAGTCTTAACTAGAGGTAACGAGCAGTTCTTC. Translating gives CASSLVLTRGNEQFF.

The chain is built from TRBV6-5 and TRBJ1-1, with 7 bases lining up with TRBD1. This CDR3 has 13 residues. CDR1 is MNHEY and CDR2 is SVGAGI in the germline V gene. V shed 7 bases and J 0 bases; nucleotides not matched to a gene: 2. The CDR3 bases are TGTGCCAGCACGCAGGGGGTGAACACTGAAGCTTTCTTT. Encoded protein: CASTQGVNTEAFF.

The rearrangement uses TRBV10-2 and TRBJ2-1; 7 positions match TRBD1. The CDR3 loop spans 14 amino acids. CDR1 is WSHSY and CDR2 is SAAADI in the germline V gene. The junction had 6 bases not matched to a gene; V was cut back by 7 bases and J by 3 bases. CDR3 residues: CASKGAGGYNEQFF. The CDR3 DNA is TGCGCCAGCAAAGGGGCAGGGGGCTACAATGAGCAGTTCTTC.

The rearrangement links TRBV20-1 to TRBJ2-1, with TRBD1 as a possible D gene (5 bases). The CDR3 has 12 residues. Per germline, CDR1 DFQATT and CDR2 SNEGSKA (reference sequence). Trimming left V 7 bases short and J 6 bases short, with 13 bases between. The CDR3 DNA sequence: TGCAGTGGGCAGGGAAAAGGCAATGAGCAGTTCTTC. Translation: CSGQGKGNEQFF.

This clonotype showed up many times. A junction boundary mismatches the germline segment, possibly from a read error. The rearrangement links TRBV6-5 to TRBJ2-5; D uncertain. There are 12 residues in the CDR3. The germline V gene encodes CDR1 MNHEY and CDR2 SVGAGI. CDR3 DNA: TGCGCCAGCAGCTACCCCGGAGAGACCCAGTACTTC. The encoded protein is CASSYPGETQYF.